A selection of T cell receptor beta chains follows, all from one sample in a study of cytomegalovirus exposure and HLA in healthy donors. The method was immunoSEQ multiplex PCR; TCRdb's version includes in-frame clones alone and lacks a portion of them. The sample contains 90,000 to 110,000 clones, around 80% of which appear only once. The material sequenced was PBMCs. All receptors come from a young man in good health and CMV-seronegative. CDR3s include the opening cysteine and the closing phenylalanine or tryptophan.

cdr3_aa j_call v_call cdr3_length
CASSSRTGVIQYF TRBJ2-5 TRBV7-9 13
CATSRVRGATGNQETQYF TRBJ2-5 TRBV15 18
CASSNRGGVETQYF TRBJ2-5 TRBV6-6 14
CASSLTASGRGTQYF TRBJ2-3 TRBV27 15
CASSFLEIQETQYF TRBJ2-5 TRBV5-1 14
CASSLGPSGALTDTQYF TRBJ2-3 TRBV7-2 17
CASSLVADSYEQYF TRBJ2-7 TRBV5-6 14
CAEGADEQFF TRBJ2-1 TRBV5-4 10
CASRQSGETQYF TRBJ2-5 TRBV19 12
CASSIAQGLANYYGYTF TRBJ1-2 TRBV19 17
CASSLGLQGNGDYGYTF TRBJ1-2 TRBV5-4 17
CASSQSGKGVGGYTF TRBJ1-2 TRBV23-1 15
CASSRGQRETQYF TRBJ2-5 TRBV4-1 13
CASGLGQGPGEAFF TRBJ1-1 TRBV12-5 14
CASSRGLSASTDTQYF TRBJ2-3 TRBV2 16
CASRTGGAEEKLFF TRBJ1-4 TRBV27 14
CASSLSSVSYEQYF TRBJ2-7 TRBV7-6 14
CASSSAGQGEDYGYTF TRBJ1-2 TRBV7-6 16
CASSLESGYTF TRBJ1-2 TRBV5-8 11
CASSLVWEAEAFF TRBJ1-1 TRBV27 13
CASGLVPGQDTEAFF TRBJ1-1 TRBV12-5 15
CASSSTGLSEKLFF TRBJ1-4 TRBV5-1 14
CASKQTSGSKGEQYF TRBJ2-7 TRBV28 15
CASSVRGQPNTEAFF TRBJ1-1 TRBV25-1 15
CASSYSGNYNEQFF TRBJ2-1 TRBV6-5 14
CAWRPAGGTTYNEQFF TRBJ2-1 TRBV30 16
CASSLEGQVYGGYTF TRBJ1-2 TRBV5-8 15
CASSEFGQINTGELFF TRBJ2-2 TRBV25-1 16
CASSLAFSGNTIYF TRBJ1-3 TRBV5-1 14
CASGWRDFNEQFF TRBJ2-1 TRBV6-5 13
CATSRDTANYGYTF TRBJ1-2 TRBV15 14
CATLGGARTIYF TRBJ1-3 TRBV6-1 12
CASSYGTGVYEQYF - TRBV6-5 14
CASSYGLAGGNEQFF TRBJ2-1 TRBV6-5 15
CASSWWTGAYNEQFF TRBJ2-1 TRBV5-6 15
CASSSRDFAYNEQFF TRBJ2-1 TRBV5-8 15
CASSQAGQPFGYTF TRBJ1-2 TRBV4-1 14
CASSTSSGSIDNEQFF TRBJ2-1 TRBV2 16
CASSERQGPDTQYF TRBJ2-3 TRBV6-5 14